The source of this TCR beta chain is a study of shared clonotypes between healthy human individuals. As for the study in general: CD4 naive cells filled three plates per donor, CD4 memory three, CD8 naive two and CD8 memory one.

The CDR3 loop spans 18 amino acids. Germline assignment: CDR1 SGHTA and CDR2 FQGNSA. The V and J ends lost 6 bases and 2 bases respectively, with 25 bases between them. Some clones are missing from TCRdb's copy, which holds only in-frame ones; the method was immunoSEQ multiplex PCR. The sample has hundreds of thousands of clones, around 73% seen once. The sequence was collected from a woman aged 30 to 39 in good health. The V gene is TRBV7-2, the J gene TRBJ1-1; D not resolved. The sample comprised memory CD4+ T cells sorted from blood. Subset indicated: CD45RA-negative fraction. The CDR3, as DNA: TGTGCCAGCAGTCCCCGCCGCCGGTGGGAGGGCACTAACACTGAAGCTTTCTTT. It translates to CASSPRRRWEGTNTEAFF.